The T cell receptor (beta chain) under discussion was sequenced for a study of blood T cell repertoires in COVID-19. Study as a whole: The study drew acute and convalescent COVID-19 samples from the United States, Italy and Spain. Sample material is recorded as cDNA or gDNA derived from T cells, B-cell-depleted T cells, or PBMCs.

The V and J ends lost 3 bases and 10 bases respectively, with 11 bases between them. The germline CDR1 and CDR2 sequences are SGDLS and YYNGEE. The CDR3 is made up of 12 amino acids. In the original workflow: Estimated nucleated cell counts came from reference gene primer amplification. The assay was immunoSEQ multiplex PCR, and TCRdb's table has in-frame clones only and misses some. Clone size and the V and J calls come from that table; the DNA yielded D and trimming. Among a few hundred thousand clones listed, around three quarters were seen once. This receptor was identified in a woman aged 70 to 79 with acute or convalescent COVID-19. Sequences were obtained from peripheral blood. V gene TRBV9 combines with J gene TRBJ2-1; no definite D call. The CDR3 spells CASSAPLREQFF. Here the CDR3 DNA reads TGTGCCAGCAGCGCCCCACTCCGGGAGCAGTTCTTC. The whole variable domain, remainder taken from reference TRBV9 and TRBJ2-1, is DSGVTQTPKHLITATGQRVTLRCSPRSGDLSVYWYQQSLDQGLQFLIQYYNGEERAKGNILERFSAQQFPDLHSELNLSSLELGDSALYFCASSAPLREQFFGPGTRLTVL.